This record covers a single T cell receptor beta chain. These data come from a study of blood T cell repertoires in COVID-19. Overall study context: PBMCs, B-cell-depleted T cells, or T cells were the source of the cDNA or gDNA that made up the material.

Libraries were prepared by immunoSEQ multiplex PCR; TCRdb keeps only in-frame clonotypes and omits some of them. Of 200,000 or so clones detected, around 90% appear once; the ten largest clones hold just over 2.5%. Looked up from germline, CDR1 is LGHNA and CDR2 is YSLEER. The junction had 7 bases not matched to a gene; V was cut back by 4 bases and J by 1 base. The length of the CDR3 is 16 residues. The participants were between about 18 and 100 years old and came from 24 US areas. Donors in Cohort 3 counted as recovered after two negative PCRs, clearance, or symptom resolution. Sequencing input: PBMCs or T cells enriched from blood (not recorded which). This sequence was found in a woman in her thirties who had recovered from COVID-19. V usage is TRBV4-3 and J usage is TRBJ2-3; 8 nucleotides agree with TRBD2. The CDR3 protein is CASSPVTAGGTDTQYF. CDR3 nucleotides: TGCGCCAGCAGCCCAGTTACAGCGGGGGGCACAGATACGCAGTATTTT.